This T cell receptor (beta chain) appears in the sequencing data of a study of cytotoxic CD8 clonotypes in ibrutinib-treated CLL. Germline CDR1 and CDR2: SGDLS and YYNGEE. CDR3 size: 13 residues. V gave up 0 bases and J gave up 13 bases; unmatched junction bases: 6. The method was immunoSEQ multiplex PCR; TCRdb's version includes in-frame clones alone and lacks a portion of them. Seen here are some 140,000 clones, approximately 81% observed once, and the top ten hold less than 4%. The sample here was PBMCs, taken after 24 months of ibrutinib treatment. The origin of this receptor is a human donor with chronic lymphocytic leukemia. This chain links TRBV9 with TRBJ2-1, with 8 bases aligning to TRBD2. The CDR3 sequence is CASSVGGLDSQFF. The CDR3 bases are TGTGCCAGCAGCGTAGGGGGACTAGACAGCCAGTTCTTC.